This entry is about one TCR beta chain. The target antigen is unknown. The data were obtained in a study of cytomegalovirus exposure and HLA in healthy donors. Whole-study findings and limits: In an earlier analysis, most TCR beta V segments were productive about 87% or about 30% of the time.

Vbeta (60) and Jbeta (13) primers were used in the PCR. Study processing details: Later reanalysis found about 78 million unique TCR beta chains, some 10 million of them shared. Assay: immunoSEQ multiplex PCR; the TCRdb copy retains only in-frame clones and omits some. The DNA gave D and trimming, while V, J and clone size come from that table. The sample holds under 250,000 clones, roughly 80% seen once. V was pared by 4 bases and J by 7 bases, with 15 bases of the junction left unmatched. There are 16 residues in the CDR3. CDR1 SGHRS and CDR2 YFSETQ come from the germline V gene. The receptor comes from a male donor in good health and CMV-seronegative. Sequencing was done on a sample of PBMCs. The gene calls are TRBV5-1 and TRBJ1-2; 8 positions agree with TRBD1. CDR3 bases: TGCGCCAGCAGCCCACGAGGGCAGGGGGCATGGAGTGGCTACACCTTC. Amino acid sequence: CASSPRGQGAWSGYTF.